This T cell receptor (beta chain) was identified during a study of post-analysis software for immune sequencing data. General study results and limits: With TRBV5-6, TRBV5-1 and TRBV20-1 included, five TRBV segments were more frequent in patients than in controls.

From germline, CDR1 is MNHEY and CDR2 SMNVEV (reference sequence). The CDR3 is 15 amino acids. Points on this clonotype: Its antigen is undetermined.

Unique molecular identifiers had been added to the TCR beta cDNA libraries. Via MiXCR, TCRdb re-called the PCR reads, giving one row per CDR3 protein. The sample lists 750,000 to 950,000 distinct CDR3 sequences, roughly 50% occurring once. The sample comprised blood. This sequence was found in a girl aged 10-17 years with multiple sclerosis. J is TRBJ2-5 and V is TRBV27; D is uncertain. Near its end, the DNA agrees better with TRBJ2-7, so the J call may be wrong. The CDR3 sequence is CASSSFATRSYEQYF. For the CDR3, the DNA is TGTGCCAGCAGTTCCTTTGCCACCCGTTCTTACGAGCAGTACTTC.